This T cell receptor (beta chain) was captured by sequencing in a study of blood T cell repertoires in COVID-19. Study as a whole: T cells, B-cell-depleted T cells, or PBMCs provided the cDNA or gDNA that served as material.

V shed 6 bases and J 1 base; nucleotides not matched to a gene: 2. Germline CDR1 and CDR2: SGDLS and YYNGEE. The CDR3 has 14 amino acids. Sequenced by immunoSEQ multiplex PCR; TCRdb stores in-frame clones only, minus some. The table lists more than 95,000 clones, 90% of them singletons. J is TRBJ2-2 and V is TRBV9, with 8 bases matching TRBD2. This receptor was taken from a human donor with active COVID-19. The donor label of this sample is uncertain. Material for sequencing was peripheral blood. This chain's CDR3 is CASKSGGNTGELFF. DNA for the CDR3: TGTGCCAGCAAAAGCGGGGGGAACACCGGGGAGCTGTTTTTT.